The 8 T cell receptor beta chains in this list originate from one sample, sequenced in a study of blood T cells in healthy people across ages. The use of a sample-barcoded 5' primer and a J-beta primer mix characterized a second PCR of about 6 to 11 cycles. A single record per CDR3 protein comes from TCRdb applying MiXCR to the 5' RACE reads. This sample carries about 830,000 distinct CDR3 sequences, roughly 60% of them seen once, and the ten largest clones take about 27%. The sequencing sample was made of blood. These receptors were taken from a man aged 30 to 39 in good health.

This chain joins TRBV29-1 and TRBJ1-2, with D tentatively TRBD1 (6 bases). CDR3 length equals 12 residues. Germline CDR1 and CDR2: SQVTM and ANQGSEA. Trimming took 4 bases from V and 2 from J, leaving 8 bases between them. CDR3 in DNA: TGCAGCGTTGTCGGACAGAACTATGGCTACACCTTC. Protein sequence: CSVVGQNYGYTF. The whole variable domain, filled in from reference TRBV29-1 and TRBJ1-2, reads SAVISQKPSRDICQRGTSLTIQCQVDSQVTMMFWYRQQPGQSLTLIATANQGSEATYESGFVIDKFPISRPNLTFSTLTVSNMSPEDSSIYLCSVVGQNYGYTFGSGTRLTVV.

This clonotype was found a few times. V usage is TRBV10-3 and J usage is TRBJ2-1; TRBD2 matches at 10 bases. The CDR3 is made up of 15 amino acids. Per germline, CDR1 ENHRY and CDR2 SYGVKD. Trimming took 3 bases from V and 7 from J; bases not matched to a gene: 6. CDR3 protein: CAISDASGGGNEQFF. In DNA form, the CDR3 reads TGTGCCATCAGTGACGCTAGCGGGGGTGGAAATGAGCAGTTCTTC.

The chain links TRBV3-1 to TRBJ2-7; 7 bases align to TRBD1. The CDR3 extends over 15 amino acids. V lost 1 base to trimming and J lost 3 bases; unmatched junction nucleotides: 6. Germline assignment: CDR1 LGHDT and CDR2 YNNKEL (reference sequence). In DNA, the CDR3 is TGTGCCAGCAGCCAAGGGCTCGGGACAGACTACGAGCAGTACTTC. It yields the protein CASSQGLGTDYEQYF.

The V and J genes are TRBV14 and TRBJ2-4, with unresolved D. This CDR3 contains 12 residues. Germline V gene lookup returns CDR1 SGHDN and CDR2 FVKESK. Trimming stripped 1 base from V and 15 bases from J, with 13 bases between. DNA of the CDR3: TGTGCCAGCAGCCAAGCGAGGCGAGCCCTGTACTTC. It codes for CASSQARRALYF.

Points on this clonotype: At one boundary the junction diverges from the germline segment, which might be a read error. This chain connects TRBV27 to TRBJ1-4; TRBD1 matches 7 bases. The germline CDR1 and CDR2 sequences are MNHEY and SMNVEV (reference sequence). The CDR3 spans 18 residues. CDR3 sequence (DNA): TGTGCCAGCAGTCTATCCCTCCGACAGGGATCAACTAATGGAAAACTGTTTTTT. Protein product: CASSLSLRQGSTNGKLFF.

The chain carries TRBV5-4 and TRBJ2-5; 9 nucleotides align to TRBD2. V lost 4 bases to trimming and J lost 2 bases; unmatched junction nucleotides: 6. CDR1 and CDR2 from the germline V gene are SGHNT and YYREEE (reference sequence). There are 15 residues in the CDR3. The CDR3 sequence: CASSQIAGAQETQYF. The DNA of the CDR3 is TGTGCCAGCAGCCAAATAGCGGGGGCACAAGAGACCCAGTACTTC.

V usage is TRBV20-1 and J usage is TRBJ1-1; possible D gene TRBD1, 6 bases. Trimming took off 5 bases at V and 4 bases at J, with 11 bases between the two ends. Germline V gene data show CDR1 as DFQATT and CDR2 as SNEGSKA (reference sequence). CDR3 size: 12 residues. The CDR3 nucleotides read TGCAGTGCTGCAGGGGAATCCACTGAAGCTTTCTTT. As protein: CSAAGESTEAFF.

This clonotype was seen once. The rearrangement links TRBV6-5 to TRBJ2-7; TRBD2 matches 10 bases. Germline values: CDR1 MNHEY, CDR2 SVGAGI. V was pared by 0 bases and J by 3 bases, with 2 bases of the junction left unmatched. The CDR3 contains 15 residues. The chain's CDR3 is CASSYSWTSGYEQYF. Written as DNA, the CDR3 is TGTGCCAGCAGTTACTCGTGGACTAGCGGCTACGAGCAGTACTTC.